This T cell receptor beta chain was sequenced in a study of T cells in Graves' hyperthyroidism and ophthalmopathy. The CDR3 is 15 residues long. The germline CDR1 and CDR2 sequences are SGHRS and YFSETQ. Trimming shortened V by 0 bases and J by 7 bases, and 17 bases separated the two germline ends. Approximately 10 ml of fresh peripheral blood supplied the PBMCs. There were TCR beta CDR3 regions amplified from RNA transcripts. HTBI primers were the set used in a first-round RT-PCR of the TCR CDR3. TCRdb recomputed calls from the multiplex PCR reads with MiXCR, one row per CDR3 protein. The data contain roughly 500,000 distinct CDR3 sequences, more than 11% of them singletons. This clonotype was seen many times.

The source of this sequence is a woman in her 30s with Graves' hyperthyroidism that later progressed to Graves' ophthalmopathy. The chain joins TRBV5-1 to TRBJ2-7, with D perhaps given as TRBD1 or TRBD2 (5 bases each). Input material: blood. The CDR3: CASSLDLPGTGEQYF. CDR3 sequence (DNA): TGCGCCAGCAGCTTGGATCTCCCGGGGACGGGAGAGCAGTACTTC.